Listed below are T cell receptor beta chains from one sample, sequenced in a study of OX40 agonist ivuxolimab in advanced cancers. Generated by immunoSEQ multiplex PCR, the TCRdb table keeps only in-frame clones and is missing some. Seen here are fewer than 55,000 clones, under 90% observed once, and the top ten hold under 25%. The specimen comprised CD4+ or CD8+ T cells sorted from blood, sampled in a trial of the OX40 agonist ivuxolimab. The receptors shown here come from an adult with an advanced solid tumor such as melanoma, head and neck, liver or kidney cancer. CDR3s include the opening cysteine and the closing phenylalanine or tryptophan. Only part of the rows carry a size: once, few, many, or a class if the clone is expanded.

>-|TRBV7-9|15
CASSPGALNTDTQYF
>-|TRBV10-1|14
CASTITRGRETQYF
>-|TRBV7-9|15
CASSPSGDRNQPQHF
>-|TRBV7-3|16
CASSFLGVSSYNEQFF
>medium-sized|TRBV4-2|16
CASSQVDADSGNTIYF
>few|TRBV27|19
CASSLLPGQGARTNEKLFF
>-|TRBV9|14
CASSAPDRYNEQFF
>-|TRBV7-2|15
CASSFNPSSTDTQYF
>-|TRBV6-5|15
CASRLTSGGRYEQYF
>-|TRBV9|13
CASSGLASETQYF
>-|TRBV13|14
CASGYSGSGNTIYF